This TCR beta chain was recorded in a study of blood T cell repertoires in COVID-19. As handled by the study authors: Nucleated cell number was recorded as an estimate derived from reference gene primer amplification. The table came from immunoSEQ multiplex PCR; TCRdb's copy has only in-frame clones and leaves some out. The V and J calls and clone size are taken from that table; D and trimming were inferred from the DNA. The sample includes 150,000 to 180,000 clones, approximately 85% of them seen just once. Germline CDR1 is MNHNS and CDR2 is SASEGT. This CDR3 has 16 residues. The junction had 11 bases not matched to a gene; V was cut back by 2 bases and J by 7 bases.

The V gene is TRBV6-1, the J gene TRBJ2-5; TRBD1 matches 9 bases. The origin of this receptor is a man between 60 and 70 years old with COVID-19, enrolled during active disease. Sequences were obtained from peripheral blood. The CDR3 sequence is CASSERLTGGWVTQYF. For the CDR3, the DNA is TGTGCCAGCAGTGAACGATTGACAGGGGGATGGGTGACCCAGTACTTC.